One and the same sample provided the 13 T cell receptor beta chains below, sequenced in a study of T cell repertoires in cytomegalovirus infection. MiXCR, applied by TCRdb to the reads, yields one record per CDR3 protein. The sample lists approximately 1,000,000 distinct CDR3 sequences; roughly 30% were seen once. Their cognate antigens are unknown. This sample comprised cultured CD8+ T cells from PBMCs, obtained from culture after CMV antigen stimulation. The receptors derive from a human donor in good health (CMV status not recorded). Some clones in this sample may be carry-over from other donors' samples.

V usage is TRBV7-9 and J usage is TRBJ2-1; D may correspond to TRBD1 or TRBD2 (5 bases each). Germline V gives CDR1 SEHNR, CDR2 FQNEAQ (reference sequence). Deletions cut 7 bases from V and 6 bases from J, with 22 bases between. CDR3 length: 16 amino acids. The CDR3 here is CASKELRDPWGNEQFF. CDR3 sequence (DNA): TGTGCCAGCAAAGAACTCCGGGACCCTTGGGGCAATGAGCAGTTCTTC.

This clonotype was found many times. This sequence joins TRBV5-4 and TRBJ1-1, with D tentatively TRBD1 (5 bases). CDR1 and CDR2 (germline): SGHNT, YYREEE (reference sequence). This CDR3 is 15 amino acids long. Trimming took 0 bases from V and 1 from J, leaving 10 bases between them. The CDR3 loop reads CASSLGRQRNTEAFF. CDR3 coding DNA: TGTGCCAGCAGCTTGGGAAGACAGAGGAACACTGAAGCTTTCTTT.

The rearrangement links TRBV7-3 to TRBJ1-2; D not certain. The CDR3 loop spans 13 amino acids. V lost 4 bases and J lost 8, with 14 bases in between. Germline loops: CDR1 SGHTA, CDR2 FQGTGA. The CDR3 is CASSSPSDPGYTF. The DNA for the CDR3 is TGTGCCAGCAGCTCGCCGTCAGATCCAGGCTACACCTTC. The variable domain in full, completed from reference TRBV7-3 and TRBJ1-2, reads GAGVSQTPSNKVTEKGKYVELRCDPISGHTALYWYRQSLGQGPEFLIYFQGTGAADDSGLPNDRFFAVRPEGSVSTLKIQRTERGDSAVYLCASSSPSDPGYTFGSGTRLTVV.

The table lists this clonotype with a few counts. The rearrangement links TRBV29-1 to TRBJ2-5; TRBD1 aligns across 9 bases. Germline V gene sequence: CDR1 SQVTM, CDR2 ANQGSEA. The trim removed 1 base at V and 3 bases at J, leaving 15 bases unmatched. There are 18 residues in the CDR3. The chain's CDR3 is CSVEVPIFRGQGEETQYF. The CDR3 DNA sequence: TGCAGCGTTGAAGTCCCAATCTTTCGGGGACAGGGAGAAGAGACCCAGTACTTC.

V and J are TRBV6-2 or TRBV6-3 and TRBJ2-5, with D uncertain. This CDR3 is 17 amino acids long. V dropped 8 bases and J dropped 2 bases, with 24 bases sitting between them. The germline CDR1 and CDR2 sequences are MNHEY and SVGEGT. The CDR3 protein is CASSARTRIRIQETQYF. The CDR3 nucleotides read TGTGCCAGCTCCGCCCGGACCCGAATAAGAATACAAGAGACCCAGTACTTC.

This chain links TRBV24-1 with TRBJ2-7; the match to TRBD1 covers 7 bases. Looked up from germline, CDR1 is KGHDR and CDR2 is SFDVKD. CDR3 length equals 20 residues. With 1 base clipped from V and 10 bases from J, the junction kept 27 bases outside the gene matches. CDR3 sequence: CATSDFTTGTATSRGLRQYF. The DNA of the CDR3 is TGTGCCACCAGTGATTTCACTACCGGGACAGCTACATCGAGAGGACTGAGACAGTACTTC.

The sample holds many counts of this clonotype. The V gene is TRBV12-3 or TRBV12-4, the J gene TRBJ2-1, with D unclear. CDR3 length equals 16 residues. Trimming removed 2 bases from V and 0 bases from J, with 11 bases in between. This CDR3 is CASSLPDTPSYNEQFF. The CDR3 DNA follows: TGTGCCAGCAGTTTACCCGACACGCCCTCCTACAATGAGCAGTTCTTC.

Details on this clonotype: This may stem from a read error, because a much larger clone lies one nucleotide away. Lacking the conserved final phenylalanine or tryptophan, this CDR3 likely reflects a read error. CDR3 coding DNA: TGTGCCAGCAGCCCGCCGAGGTTGCGGCGCCATGAGCAGTTCTCC. Translation: CASSPPRLRRHEQFS. V is TRBV11-2 and J is TRBJ2-1; D gene unclear. The CDR3 runs to 15 residues. Germline V CDR1 and CDR2: SGHAT, FQNNGV. Trimming left V 5 bases short and J 8 bases short, with 19 bases between.

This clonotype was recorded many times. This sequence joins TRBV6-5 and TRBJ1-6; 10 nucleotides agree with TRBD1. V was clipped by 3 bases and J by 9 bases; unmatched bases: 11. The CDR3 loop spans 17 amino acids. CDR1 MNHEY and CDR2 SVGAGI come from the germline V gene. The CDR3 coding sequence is TGTGCCAGCAGTTATCACTCTGGGACAGGGGCTGGTTCACCCCTCCACTTT. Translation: CASSYHSGTGAGSPLHF.

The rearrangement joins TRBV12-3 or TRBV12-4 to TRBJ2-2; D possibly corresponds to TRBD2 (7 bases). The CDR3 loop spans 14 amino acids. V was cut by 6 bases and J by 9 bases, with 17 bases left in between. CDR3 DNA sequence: TGTGCCAGCAGCCCTCCGGGGGGCGTTTGGGAGCTGTTTTTT. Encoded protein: CASSPPGGVWELFF.

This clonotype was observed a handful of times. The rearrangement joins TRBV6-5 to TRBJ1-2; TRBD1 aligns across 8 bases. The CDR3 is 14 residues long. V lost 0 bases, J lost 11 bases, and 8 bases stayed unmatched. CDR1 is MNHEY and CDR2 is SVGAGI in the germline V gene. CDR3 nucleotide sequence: TGTGCCAGCAGTTACTCGGCAGGGGGCCCCATATACACCTTC. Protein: CASSYSAGGPIYTF.

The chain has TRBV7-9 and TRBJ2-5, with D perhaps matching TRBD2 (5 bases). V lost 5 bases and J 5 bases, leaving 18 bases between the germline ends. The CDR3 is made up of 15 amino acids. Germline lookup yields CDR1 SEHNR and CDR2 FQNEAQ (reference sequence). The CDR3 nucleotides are TGTGCCAGCAGCCCCCCGGGAAGGCGAGCGGAGACCCAGTACTTC. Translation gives CASSPPGRRAETQYF.

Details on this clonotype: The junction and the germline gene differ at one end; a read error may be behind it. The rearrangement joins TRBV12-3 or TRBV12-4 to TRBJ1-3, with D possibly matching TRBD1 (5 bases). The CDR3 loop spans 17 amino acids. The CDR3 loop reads CANSILTGLPSGNTIYF. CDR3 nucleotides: TGTGCCAACAGTATTCTTACAGGTCTCCCCTCTGGAAACACCATATATTTT.